The TCR beta chain described here comes from a study of beta chain features in type 1 diabetes. Study-level results: All four CD4+ subsets from Type 1 diabetes patients carried moderately but significantly shorter TCRB CDR3s. High-TCR-expressing cells could be over-represented by cDNA sequencing.

In its sample, this clone was seen a few times. Its antigen remains unknown. Donors underwent one heparinised blood draw, about 120 mL on average. The CDR3 has 14 residues. Deletions cut 7 bases from V and 5 bases from J, with 17 bases between. CDR1 is MNHNS and CDR2 is SASEGT in the germline V gene. The investigators reverse transcribed all of the isolated RNA, so they sequenced expressed TCRB transcripts. Produced via immunoSEQ multiplex PCR; TCRdb's table is partial and in-frame only. The repertoire has over 300,000 clones, over 7% of them found once; the top ten carry approximately 1%. V gene TRBV6-1 combines with J gene TRBJ1-2; a possible D gene is TRBD1 (5 bases). The receptor was derived from a man aged 25-45 years with type 1 diabetes. Sequencing used central memory CD4+ T cells from blood. In DNA form, the CDR3 reads TGTGCCAGCAAATGGTTGTCAGGGAATTATGGCTACACCTTC. It specifies CASKWLSGNYGYTF.